This T cell receptor beta chain was obtained from a study of cytomegalovirus exposure and HLA in healthy donors. This clone has just one count. The junction departs from germline at one end; a sequencing error may be responsible. The study sampled nominally healthy donors, though unrecorded immune exposures were likely. In the PCR, 60 Vbeta and 13 Jbeta primers were used. Method: immunoSEQ multiplex PCR; TCRdb's copy keeps in-frame clones and lacks some. The sample lists 110,000 or so clones; 80% to 90% were seen once. The germline gives CDR1 SSHAT, CDR2 FNYEAQ (reference sequence). The CDR3 is 14 residues long.

The clonotype was recovered from a man aged 35 to 55 in good health and CMV-seronegative. The gene calls are TRBV7-7 and TRBJ2-5; D gene uncertain. Source material: PBMCs. This CDR3 is CASSLAPSRETQYF. The CDR3, as DNA: TGTGCTAGCAGCTTAGCCCCCTCGAGGGAGACCCAGTACTTC.